These 19 T cell receptor beta chains were sequenced from one sample in a study of metastatic and nonmetastatic thyroid tumors. MiXCR reprocessed the PCR reads for TCRdb. The sample contains around 7,100 clones, about 29% of which appear only once. No patient had received any treatment before thyroid surgery. The sample was adjacent normal tissue. The receptors originated from a female donor with papillary thyroid cancer or a benign thyroid nodule (not recorded which). Some clones in this sample may be carry-over from other donors' samples.

This clone showed up just a few times. The chain recombines TRBV27 with TRBJ2-6, with D maybe TRBD2 (7 bases). Deletions cut 1 base from V and 2 bases from J, with 12 bases between. The germline V gene has CDR1 MNHEY and CDR2 SMNVEV (reference sequence). The CDR3 is 17 amino acids. This chain's CDR3 is CASSLFGGRAGANVLTF. Written as DNA, the CDR3 is TGTGCCAGCAGTTTATTCGGGGGGCGGGCTGGGGCCAACGTCCTGACTTTC.

This chain uses TRBV7-9 with TRBJ1-1, with D perhaps matching TRBD1 (6 bases). Germline lookup yields CDR1 SEHNR and CDR2 FQNEAQ (reference sequence). V was clipped by 3 bases and J by 5 bases, with 10 bases between them. The CDR3 loop spans 13 amino acids. The CDR3 reads CASSFPRGTEAFF. The CDR3 nucleotides read TGTGCCAGCAGCTTTCCGAGGGGGACTGAAGCTTTCTTT.

Written as DNA, the CDR3 is TGTGCCATGGGGAATCCCGGGGAGCTGTTTTTT. This codes for CAMGNPGELFF. The rearrangement links TRBV12-3 or TRBV12-4 to TRBJ2-2; D uncertain. The V end lost 10 bases, the J end lost 6 bases, and 9 bases lay between the germline ends. The CDR3 is made up of 11 amino acids.

This clone was counted many times. V usage is TRBV3-1 and J usage is TRBJ1-1; no clear D gene. CDR3 length: 12 amino acids. V dropped 1 base and J dropped 6 bases, with 6 bases sitting between them. Germline V gene sequence: CDR1 LGHDT, CDR2 YNNKEL (reference sequence). The CDR3: CASSQGAAEAFF. CDR3 DNA sequence: TGTGCCAGCAGCCAAGGGGCAGCTGAAGCTTTCTTT.

CDR3 sequence: CASSDYRYEQYF. The CDR3 DNA follows: TGTGCCAGCAGCGACTACCGCTACGAGCAGTACTTC. The genes are TRBV6-1 and TRBJ2-7, with a weak D call TRBD2 (5 bases). V was trimmed by 6 bases and J by 3 bases, leaving 9 bases between them. This CDR3 has 12 residues. CDR1 and CDR2 (germline): MNHNS, SASEGT.

This clone was counted a few times. Within the sample, other DNA sequences also encode this same CDR3. The chain combines TRBV20-1 with TRBJ2-7; D is perhaps TRBD2 (6 bases). The CDR3 extends over 16 amino acids. Trimming left V 0 bases short and J 6 bases short, with 21 bases between. Germline loops: CDR1 DFQATT, CDR2 SNEGSKA (reference sequence). The CDR3 reads CSARDRREPRTTEQYF. The CDR3 nucleotides are TGCAGTGCTAGAGATCGCCGGGAGCCACGGACTACCGAGCAGTACTTC.

The sample holds a few counts of this clone. This sequence joins TRBV6-1 and TRBJ1-2; the D is unclear. Germline V gene lookup returns CDR1 MNHNS and CDR2 SASEGT. V lost 4 bases to trimming and J lost 4 bases, with 4 bases between them. CDR3 length: 11 amino acids. The CDR3 sequence: CASSVGYGYTF. As DNA, the CDR3 is TGTGCCAGCAGTGTAGGCTATGGCTACACCTTC.

This clone is large. This chain links TRBV28 with TRBJ2-1; 9 bases line up with TRBD2. The V segment lost 1 base and the J segment 5 bases; nucleotides outside the gene matches: 9. Germline V gene sequence: CDR1 MDHEN, CDR2 SYDVKM. The CDR3 loop spans 17 amino acids. For the CDR3, the DNA is TGTGCCAGCAGTTTATACCGGGCTAGCGGGGATGACAATGAGCAGTTCTTC. Protein: CASSLYRASGDDNEQFF. Filled out from reference TRBV28 and TRBJ2-1, the complete variable domain reads DVKVTQSSRYLVKRTGEKVFLECVQDMDHENMFWYRQDPGLGLRLIYFSYDVKMKEKGDIPEGYSVSREKKERFSLILESASTNQTSMYLCASSLYRASGDDNEQFFGPGTRLTVL.

The rearrangement links TRBV20-1 to TRBJ1-1; D is undetermined. The germline V and J ends were trimmed by 1 base and 0 bases, with 6 bases remaining between them. CDR1 and CDR2 (germline): DFQATT, SNEGSKA (reference sequence). The CDR3 spans 13 residues. This chain's CDR3 is CSARVHLNTEAFF. In DNA form, the CDR3 reads TGCAGTGCTAGAGTACACCTGAACACTGAAGCTTTCTTT.

By share, this clone ranks as medium-sized (0.01 to 0.1%). The chain is built from TRBV20-1 and TRBJ2-3; TRBD2 aligns across 12 bases. The V gene end was trimmed by 3 bases and the J gene end by 1 base; junction bases not matched to a gene: 11. The CDR3 sequence is 18 residues long. Per the germline V gene, CDR1 is DFQATT and CDR2 is SNEGSKA (reference sequence). CDR3 protein: CSASDPRRLAGGTDTQYF. The CDR3 DNA is TGCAGTGCTAGTGATCCCCGGAGACTAGCGGGAGGCACAGATACGCAGTATTTT.

The chain carries TRBV4-1 and TRBJ2-5; D unclear. Looked up from germline, CDR1 is MGHRA and CDR2 is YSYEKL. The CDR3 contains 13 residues. Trimming left V 1 base short and J 5 bases short, with 8 bases between. CDR3 amino acids: CASSQVGGETQYF. CDR3 nucleotides: TGCGCCAGCAGCCAAGTCGGCGGCGAGACCCAGTACTTC.

This clone was counted many times. This chain joins TRBV20-1 and TRBJ2-3; D is unclear. Germline CDR1 DFQATT, CDR2 SNEGSKA (reference sequence). CDR3 length: 11 amino acids. Deletions cut 3 bases from V and 4 bases from J, with 5 bases between. The CDR3 DNA reads as TGCAGTGCTAGGTTTGCAGATACGCAGTATTTT. Amino acid sequence: CSARFADTQYF.

This clone is medium-sized in the sample. The chain carries TRBV30 and TRBJ2-1; D not resolved. The CDR3 is 10 residues long. Germline loops: CDR1 GTSNPN, CDR2 SVGIG (reference sequence). V was clipped by 6 bases and J by 8 bases, with 8 bases between them. CDR3 amino acids: CACGVDEQFF. The CDR3 DNA follows: TGTGCCTGTGGGGTGGATGAGCAGTTCTTC.

The chain links TRBV11-2 to TRBJ2-7, with D possibly being TRBD1 (6 bases). This CDR3 region has 13 residues. The V gene lost 5 bases and the J gene lost 6 bases, with 14 bases spanning the gap. Germline V gene lookup returns CDR1 SGHAT and CDR2 FQNNGV. The CDR3 sequence is CASSPGTLFEQYF. CDR3 bases: TGTGCCAGCAGCCCCGGGACACTTTTCGAGCAGTACTTC. Variable domain in full (rest from reference TRBV11-2 and TRBJ2-7): EAGVAQSPRYKIIEKRQSVAFWCNPISGHATLYWYQQILGQGPKLLIQFQNNGVVDDSQLPKDRFSAERLKGVDSTLKIQPAKLEDSAVYLCASSPGTLFEQYFGPGTRLTVT.

Details on this clone: One junction end does not reproduce the germline sequence, and a read error may be involved. The genes are TRBV19 and TRBJ1-4; 9 nucleotides match TRBD1. CDR1 is LNHDA and CDR2 is SQIVND in the germline V gene (reference sequence). This CDR3 region has 17 residues. CDR3 coding DNA: TGTGCCAGTAGTGGGGACAGGGTTAAACCAGCTAATGAAAAGCTGTTTTTT. It translates to CASSGDRVKPANEKLFF.

By share, this clone ranks as medium-sized. The gene calls are TRBV12-3 or TRBV12-4 and TRBJ2-2, with TRBD2 matching 8 bases. This CDR3 has 14 amino acids. V lost 7 bases, J lost 6 bases, and 7 bases stayed unmatched. The CDR3, as DNA: TGTGCCAGCAAACCCTCGGGGGGGGCCGGGGAGCTGTTTTTT. This sequence encodes CASKPSGGAGELFF.

This clone is deemed medium-sized (0.01 to 0.1%). The chain links TRBV3-1 to TRBJ1-6, with D possibly being TRBD1 (5 bases). This CDR3 is built from 15 residues. With 7 bases removed from V and 7 bases from J, the gap between germline ends came to 17 bases. From germline, CDR1 is LGHDT and CDR2 YNNKEL (reference sequence). For the CDR3, the DNA is TGTGCCAGCACCCGAGGTGAGGGGATGAATTCACCCCTCCACTTT. Its protein is CASTRGEGMNSPLHF.

This clone was counted a few times. This rearrangement joins TRBV6-1 to TRBJ1-2, with 8 positions matching TRBD1. Trimming removed 5 bases from V and 4 bases from J; junction bases left unmatched: 6. This CDR3 spans 14 amino acids. CDR1 MNHNS and CDR2 SASEGT come from the germline V gene. CDR3 region: CASSPQGAGYGYTF. As DNA, the CDR3 is TGTGCCAGCAGTCCTCAGGGGGCGGGCTATGGCTACACCTTC.

This clone is classed as medium-sized. The chain employs TRBV2 and TRBJ2-5, with D possibly being TRBD1 (5 bases). The CDR3 has 13 residues. The germline V and J ends were trimmed by 1 base and 3 bases, with 6 bases remaining between them. Germline V lookup: CDR1 SNHLY, CDR2 FYNNEI. The DNA for the CDR3 is TGTGCCAGCAGTGAAGGGGGCGAAGAGACCCAGTACTTC. Translating gives CASSEGGEETQYF. Complete variable domain (other parts from reference TRBV2 and TRBJ2-5): EPEVTQTPSHQVTQMGQEVILRCVPISNHLYFYWYRQILGQKVEFLVSFYNNEISEKSEIFDDQFSVERPDGSNFTLKIRSTKLEDSAMYFCASSEGGEETQYFGPGTRLLVL.